This T cell receptor beta chain originates from a study of blood T cell repertoires in COVID-19. About the study: Collection of acute and convalescent COVID-19 samples took place in the United States, Italy and Spain. T cells, B-cell-depleted T cells, or PBMCs provided the cDNA or gDNA that served as material.

Per the original data handling: Estimated nucleated cell counts came from reference gene primer amplification. TCRdb's copy holds only in-frame clones and misses some; the assay was immunoSEQ multiplex PCR. V, J and clone size were drawn from that table, and D and trimming were deduced from the DNA. The table includes nearly 350,000 clones, around 87% detected once. V was pared by 3 bases and J by 2 bases, with 2 bases of the junction left unmatched. CDR1 and CDR2 (germline): SGHNT, YENEEA. The CDR3 runs to 14 residues. One Seattle source followed patients from active infection through their disease course.

The sequence was collected from a woman between 50 and 59 years old with COVID-19, enrolled during active disease. Sequencing was done on a sample of peripheral blood. The chain carries TRBV11-3 and TRBJ2-5; 8 nucleotides line up with TRBD2. The CDR3 DNA reads TGTGCCAGCAGCTTTAGCGGGATTCAAGAGACCCAGTACTTC. It specifies CASSFSGIQETQYF.